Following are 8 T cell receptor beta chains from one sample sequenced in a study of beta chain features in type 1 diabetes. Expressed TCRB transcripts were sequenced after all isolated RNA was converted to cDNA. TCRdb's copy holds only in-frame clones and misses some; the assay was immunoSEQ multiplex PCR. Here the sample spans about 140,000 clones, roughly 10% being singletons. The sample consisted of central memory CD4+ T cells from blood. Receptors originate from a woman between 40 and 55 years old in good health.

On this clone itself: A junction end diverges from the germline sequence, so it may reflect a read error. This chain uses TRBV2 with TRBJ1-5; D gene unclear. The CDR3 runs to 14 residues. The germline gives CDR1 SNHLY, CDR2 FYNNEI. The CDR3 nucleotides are TGTGCCAGCAGCCCTACAACGGTTAGGGAGCCCCGGCATTTT. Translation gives CASSPTTVREPRHF.

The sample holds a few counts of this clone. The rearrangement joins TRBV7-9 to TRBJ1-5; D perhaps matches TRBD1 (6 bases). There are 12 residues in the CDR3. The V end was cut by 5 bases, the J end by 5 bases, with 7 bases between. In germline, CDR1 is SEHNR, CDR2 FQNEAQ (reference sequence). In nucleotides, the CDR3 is TGTGCCAGCAGCCGACAGGATCAGCCCCAGCATTTT. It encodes CASSRQDQPQHF.

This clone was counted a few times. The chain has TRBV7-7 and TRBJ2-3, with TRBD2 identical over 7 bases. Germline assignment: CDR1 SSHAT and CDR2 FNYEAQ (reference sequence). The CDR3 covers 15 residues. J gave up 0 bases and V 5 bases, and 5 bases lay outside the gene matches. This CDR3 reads CASSRGEYSTDTQYF. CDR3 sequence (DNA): TGTGCCAGCAGCCGGGGGGAATACAGCACAGATACGCAGTATTTT.

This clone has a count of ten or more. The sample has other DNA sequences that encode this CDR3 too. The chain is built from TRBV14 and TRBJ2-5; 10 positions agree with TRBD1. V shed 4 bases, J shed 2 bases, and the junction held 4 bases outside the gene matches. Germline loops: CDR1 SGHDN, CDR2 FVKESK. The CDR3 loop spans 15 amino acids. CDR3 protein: CASSPRTGGQETQYF. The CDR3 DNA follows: TGTGCCAGCAGCCCTCGGACAGGGGGTCAAGAGACCCAGTACTTC.

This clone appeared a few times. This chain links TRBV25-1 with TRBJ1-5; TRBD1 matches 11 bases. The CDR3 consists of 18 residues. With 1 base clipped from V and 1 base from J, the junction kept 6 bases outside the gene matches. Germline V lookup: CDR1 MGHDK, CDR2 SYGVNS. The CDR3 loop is CASSELGTGGRSNQPQHF. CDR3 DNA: TGTGCCAGCAGTGAATTGGGGACAGGGGGGCGGAGCAATCAGCCCCAGCATTTT.

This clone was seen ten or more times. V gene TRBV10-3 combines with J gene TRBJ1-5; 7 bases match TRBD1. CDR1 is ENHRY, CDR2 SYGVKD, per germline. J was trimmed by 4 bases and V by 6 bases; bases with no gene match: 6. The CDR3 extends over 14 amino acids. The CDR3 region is CAIRDPQGNQPQHF. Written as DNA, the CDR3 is TGTGCCATCAGGGACCCACAGGGGAATCAGCCCCAGCATTTT.

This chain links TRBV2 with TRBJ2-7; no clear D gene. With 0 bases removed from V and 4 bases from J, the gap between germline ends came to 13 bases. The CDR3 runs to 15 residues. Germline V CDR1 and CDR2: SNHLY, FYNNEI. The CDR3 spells CASSEALQVPYEQYF. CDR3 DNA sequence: TGTGCCAGCAGTGAAGCGCTTCAGGTACCGTACGAGCAGTACTTC.

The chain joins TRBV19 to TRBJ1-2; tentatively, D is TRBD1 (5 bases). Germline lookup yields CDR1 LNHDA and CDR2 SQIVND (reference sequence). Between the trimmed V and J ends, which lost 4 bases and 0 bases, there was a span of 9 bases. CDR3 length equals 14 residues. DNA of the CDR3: TGTGCCAGTAGTAGGAGGGGTCCTAACTATGGCTACACCTTC. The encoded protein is CASSRRGPNYGYTF.